The 11 T cell receptor beta chains presented below share a single source sample, sequenced in a study of OX40 agonist ivuxolimab in advanced cancers. Library prep was done by the immunoSEQ multiplex PCR assay. TCRdb holds this immuneACCESS table with in-frame rearrangements only. Some clones are missing; in checked studies, unresolved V genes explain under half, and the rest has no known cause. In all, the sample holds roughly 45,000 clones, and 70% to 90% of those were seen once. The ten largest make up about a third of the sample. This sample comprised CD4+ or CD8+ T cells sorted from blood, obtained in a trial of the OX40 agonist ivuxolimab. These TCRs come from an adult with an advanced solid tumor such as melanoma, head and neck, liver or kidney cancer.

The rearrangement uses TRBV2 and TRBJ1-2; the D is unclear. V lost 6 bases, J lost 8 bases, and 16 bases lay in between. Germline V lookup: CDR1 SNHLY, CDR2 FYNNEI. The CDR3 totals 13 residues. CDR3 region: CASSRKAGGGYTF. The CDR3 DNA sequence: TGTGCCAGCAGCAGAAAGGCGGGCGGGGGCTACACCTTC.

The CDR3 loop reads CACDRNEKLFF. CDR3 nucleotide sequence: TGTGCCTGCGACAGGAATGAAAAACTGTTTTTT. The J gene is TRBJ1-4, the V gene TRBV30; the D gene is possibly TRBD1 (6 bases). V was trimmed by 6 bases and J by 5 bases, leaving 7 bases between them. The CDR3 consists of 11 residues. Germline V gives CDR1 GTSNPN, CDR2 SVGIG (reference sequence).

The rearrangement links TRBV4-1 to TRBJ2-5; 9 bases are shared with TRBD2. V was clipped by 1 base and J by 2 bases; unmatched bases: 2. Germline assignment: CDR1 MGHRA and CDR2 YSYEKL. The CDR3 loop spans 15 amino acids. CDR3 region: CASSQGLAAQETQYF. The CDR3 DNA is TGCGCCAGCAGCCAAGGACTAGCGGCTCAAGAGACCCAGTACTTC.

Remarks on this clone: The sample carries other DNA sequences with the same CDR3. This rearrangement joins TRBV9 to TRBJ2-2; D not certain. Germline CDR1 and CDR2: SGDLS and YYNGEE. V lost 0 bases, J lost 7 bases, and 7 bases lay in between. The CDR3 loop spans 13 amino acids. The CDR3 region has the DNA TGTGCCAGCAGCGTAGACCTAAGCGGGGAGCTGTTTTTT. This codes for CASSVDLSGELFF.

The sample holds one count of this clone. CDR3 amino acids: CASSEGQFSYEQYF. CDR3 bases: TGCGCCAGCTCCGAGGGACAGTTCTCCTACGAGCAGTACTTC. The V gene is TRBV5-1, the J gene TRBJ2-7; TRBD1 matches at 7 bases. CDR1 is SGHRS and CDR2 is YFSETQ in the germline V gene. With V trimmed by 7 bases and J by 0 bases, 7 bases remained unmatched. The CDR3 contains 14 residues.

This clone was seen only a few times. The chain employs TRBV6-5 and TRBJ1-6, with no clear D. With 8 bases removed from V and 7 bases from J, the gap between germline ends came to 12 bases. The germline V gene encodes CDR1 MNHEY and CDR2 SVGAGI. The CDR3 consists of 13 residues. This CDR3 is CASGQGNNSPLHF. Written as DNA, the CDR3 is TGTGCCAGCGGGCAAGGGAACAATTCACCCCTCCACTTT.

This clone came up once. The J gene is TRBJ1-6, the V gene TRBV11-2; the D gene is possibly TRBD1 (6 bases). This CDR3 region has 13 residues. CDR1 is SGHAT, CDR2 FQNNGV, per germline. V gave up 5 bases and J gave up 7 bases, with 9 bases separating them. CDR3 protein: CASSPQGNSPLHF. DNA of the CDR3: TGTGCCAGCAGCCCGCAGGGGAATTCACCCCTCCACTTT. Variable domain in full (rest from reference TRBV11-2 and TRBJ1-6): EAGVAQSPRYKIIEKRQSVAFWCNPISGHATLYWYQQILGQGPKLLIQFQNNGVVDDSQLPKDRFSAERLKGVDSTLKIQPAKLEDSAVYLCASSPQGNSPLHFGNGTRLTVT.

CDR3 residues: CAIAEPSGGPYEQYF. DNA of the CDR3: TGTGCCATCGCGGAACCTAGCGGGGGCCCCTACGAGCAGTACTTC. V is TRBV28 and J is TRBJ2-7; 10 positions agree with TRBD2. Germline CDR1 is MDHEN and CDR2 is SYDVKM. Trimming took 10 bases from V and 2 from J; bases not matched to a gene: 11. CDR3 size: 15 residues.

About this clone: The identical CDR3 is also encoded by other nucleotide sequences in the sample. The rearrangement uses TRBV11-2 and TRBJ1-2; D ambiguous. The germline gives CDR1 SGHAT, CDR2 FQNNGV. Trimming pared 3 bases from V and 6 bases from J, leaving 14 bases between. The CDR3 loop spans 14 amino acids. CDR3 sequence reads: CASSLAAQPNGYTF. In DNA, the CDR3 is TGTGCCAGCAGCTTGGCGGCCCAGCCAAATGGCTACACCTTC.

The chain recombines TRBV7-8 with TRBJ1-3; D is possibly TRBD1 (6 bases). Trimming took off 0 bases at V and 4 bases at J, with 13 bases between the two ends. This CDR3 spans 16 amino acids. The V gene's germline CDR1 is SGHVS and CDR2 FQNEAQ. The CDR3 region has the DNA TGTGCCAGCAGCTTAGCAACAGGGAAAGTCGGAAACACCATATATTTT. Translated: CASSLATGKVGNTIYF.

The CDR3 protein is CASSPNSYSGNTIYF. The CDR3 DNA reads TGTGCCAGCAGCCCAAATTCTTACTCTGGAAACACCATATATTTT. The chain joins TRBV9 to TRBJ1-3; D not certain. CDR3 length: 15 amino acids. Germline V CDR1 and CDR2: SGDLS, YYNGEE. The V gene lost 4 bases and the J gene lost 0 bases, with 11 bases spanning the gap.